Listed here are 10 T cell receptor beta chains from one sample, sequenced in a study of response to subunit inactivated influenza vaccine. TCRdb reanalysed the RT-PCR reads using MiXCR and keeps one entry per CDR3 protein. The profile covers more than 550,000 distinct CDR3 sequences, with 11% appearing a single time and 9.5% to 11% taken by the ten largest. This sample also belongs to another study, concerning T cells expressing NK-cell markers. This second study says: TCR beta cDNA was generated via 5'RACE template switching incorporating UMIs.

The sample was PBMCs from blood, taken on the day of vaccination. These receptors were collected from a man aged 50 to 60 who received an inactivated influenza vaccine.

The table lists this clonotype with a few counts. The chain has TRBV11-2 and TRBJ2-7; D uncertain. Germline lookup yields CDR1 SGHAT and CDR2 FQNNGV. The CDR3 runs to 14 residues. Trimming shortened V by 5 bases and J by 10 bases, and 21 bases separated the two germline ends. The CDR3 loop is CASSPHLERFRQYF. The CDR3 DNA reads TGTGCCAGCAGCCCCCACCTCGAGAGATTTCGACAGTACTTC.

This chain joins TRBV20-1 and TRBJ2-7; no firm D call. The CDR3 extends over 12 amino acids. CDR1 is DFQATT and CDR2 is SNEGSKA in the germline V gene (reference sequence). The V gene lost 6 bases and the J gene lost 6 bases, with 15 bases spanning the gap. CDR3 nucleotides: TGCAGTGCCAAGGCCCTAGGCCCCGAGCAGTACTTC. The encoded protein is CSAKALGPEQYF.

To note about this clonotype: One end of the junction does not line up with germline, which may come from a read error. The rearrangement links TRBV15 to TRBJ1-2, with 10 bases that match TRBD1. The CDR3 runs to 16 residues. From germline, CDR1 is LNHNV and CDR2 YYDKDF (reference sequence). Here the CDR3 reads CATSRETGGANYGYTF. Written as DNA, the CDR3 is TGTGCCACCAGTAGAGAGACAGGGGGCGCGAACTATGGCTACACCTTC.

The chain is built from TRBV7-2 and TRBJ2-4; no reliable D call. Trimming left V 2 bases short and J 8 bases short, with 13 bases between. The CDR3 has 14 residues. The germline V gene encodes CDR1 SGHTA and CDR2 FQGNSA. The CDR3 loop reads CASSLIRQEHIQYF. The CDR3 DNA reads TGTGCCAGCAGCTTAATCCGGCAGGAACACATTCAGTACTTC.

This clonotype showed up many times. The rearrangement uses TRBV7-8 and TRBJ2-2; possibly TRBD1 or TRBD2 for D (6 bases each). The germline V and J ends were trimmed by 1 base and 3 bases, with 12 bases remaining between them. The CDR3 has 16 amino acids. Germline V CDR1 and CDR2: SGHVS, FQNEAQ. The CDR3 region is CASSLGGGLYTGELFF. CDR3 bases: TGTGCCAGCAGCTTAGGAGGGGGACTTTACACCGGGGAGCTGTTTTTT.

This clonotype came up a few times. The rearrangement uses TRBV12-3 or TRBV12-4 and TRBJ2-7, with 11 nucleotides matching TRBD2. The CDR3 has 16 amino acids. J lost 2 bases, V lost 6 bases, and 9 bases had no gene match. CDR3 in DNA: TGTGCCAGCAGCACCTACTTAGCGGGGGGGCCCTACGAGCAGTACTTC. It encodes CASSTYLAGGPYEQYF.

This clonotype has more than one count but fewer than ten. This sequence joins TRBV4-2 and TRBJ2-1; TRBD2 matches at 8 bases. V was pared by 0 bases and J by 4 bases, with 14 bases of the junction left unmatched. In germline, CDR1 is LGHNA, CDR2 YNFKEQ. This CDR3 is 19 amino acids long. The CDR3 here is CASSQDQPRRLAKYNEQFF. The CDR3 coding sequence is TGTGCCAGCAGCCAAGATCAGCCTAGGAGACTAGCGAAGTACAATGAGCAGTTCTTC.

This clonotype was picked up a small number of times. J is TRBJ1-6 and V is TRBV10-3; D remains unclear. V was trimmed by 0 bases and J by 15 bases, leaving 9 bases between them. Germline V gives CDR1 ENHRY, CDR2 SYGVKD. This CDR3 is built from 12 residues. The CDR3 is CAISESGWLLHF. The CDR3 DNA reads TGTGCCATCAGTGAGTCGGGCTGGCTCCTCCACTTT.

This clonotype was recorded many times. V and J are TRBV7-2 and TRBJ2-1; the D is unclear. This CDR3 contains 14 residues. CDR1 is SGHTA, CDR2 FQGNSA, per germline. The ends were cut back, 0 bases at V and 10 bases at J, with 13 bases in the middle. CDR3 nucleotide sequence: TGTGCCAGCAGCTTAGCGTCGTCTGGCGGAGAGCAGTTCTTC. This translates into CASSLASSGGEQFF.

This clonotype showed up many times. The junction and the germline gene differ at one end; a read error may be behind it. The V call is TRBV3-1, the J call TRBJ1-4; D may be TRBD1 (5 bases). This CDR3 has 14 residues. The germline CDR1 and CDR2 sequences are LGHDT and YNNKEL (reference sequence). The CDR3 reads CASSQDLVAGWRIF. CDR3 in DNA: TGTGCCAGCAGCCAAGATCTTGTTGCAGGGTGGCGAATTTTT.